The sample holds many counts of the clone carrying this T cell receptor beta chain. Its cognate antigen is unknown. These data originate in a study of identical twins. Study-wide results and limits: While abundant cord blood beta clonotypes carried fewer insertions, memory repertoires showed no such pattern. Conclusions came from cross-sectional statistical analysis, not from following the same donors. In monozygotic twins, models underestimated the sharing of out-of-frame TCR alpha.

The CDR3 loop spans 16 amino acids. V was shortened by 0 bases and J by 6 bases, with 13 bases between the two germline ends. Germline V lookup: CDR1 KGHDR, CDR2 SFDVKD. A universal primer site was added by template switching, and unique molecular identifiers were carried by the cDNA. MiXCR, run by TCRdb on the 5' RACE reads, gives a single entry per CDR3 protein. The sample holds under 300,000 distinct CDR3 sequences, about 13% seen once. Separately, the same data were catalogued under a study of yellow fever vaccine responses in identical twins.

The specimen was memory (CD45RO+) T cells sorted from blood. The chain has TRBV24-1 and TRBJ2-2; D is uncertain. The receptor was isolated from a young woman in good health. The CDR3 coding sequence is TGTGCCACCAGTGATTTGCCCATAAGGATGGCCGGGGAGCTGTTTTTT. Protein product: CATSDLPIRMAGELFF.